This TCR beta chain was documented in a study of blood T cells in healthy people across ages. A note on this clonotype: The target antigen is unknown.

Study-wide results and limits: Long-lived and aged donors differed, with more naive CD4+ cells and higher diversity in the long-lived. Diversity estimates from one million T cells were considered underestimates.

The study drew donors from healthy Caucasian individuals in Russia aged roughly 6 to 100. Through a sample-barcoded 5' primer and a J-beta primer mix, a second PCR was run for about 6 to 12 cycles. Each cDNA molecule carried a tag from a template-switch adaptor that contained 12 random nucleotides. TCRdb analysed the 5' RACE reads with MiXCR anew, one entry per CDR3 protein. Counted here are around 2 million distinct CDR3 sequences, about two fifths occurring once; the ten biggest clones make up approximately 22%. The CDR3 length is 16 residues. After removal of 2 bases from V and 4 bases from J, the junction contained 5 bases not matched to a gene. Germline CDR1 and CDR2: SGHTA and FQGNSA.

The source material was blood. The chain has TRBV7-2 and TRBJ2-1, with TRBD1 identical over 10 bases. This receptor was taken from a human donor in good health. CDR3 DNA sequence: TGTGCCAGCAGCTTATCGGGGGACAGGGGATACAATGAGCAGTTCTTC. It encodes CASSLSGDRGYNEQFF.